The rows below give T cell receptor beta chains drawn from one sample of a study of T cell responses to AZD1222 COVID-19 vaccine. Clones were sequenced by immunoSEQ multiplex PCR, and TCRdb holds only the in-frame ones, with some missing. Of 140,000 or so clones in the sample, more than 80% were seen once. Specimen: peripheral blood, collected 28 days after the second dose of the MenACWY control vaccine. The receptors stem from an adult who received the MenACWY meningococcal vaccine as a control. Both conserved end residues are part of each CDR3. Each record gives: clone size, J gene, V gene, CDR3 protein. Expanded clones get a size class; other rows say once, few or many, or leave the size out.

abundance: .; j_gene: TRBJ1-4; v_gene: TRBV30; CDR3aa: CAWSVRAETNEKLFF
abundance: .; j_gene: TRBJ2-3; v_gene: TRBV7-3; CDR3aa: CASSLNRGVKDSDKVGTDTQYF
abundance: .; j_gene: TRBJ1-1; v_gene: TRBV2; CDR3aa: CASSQGFPTEAFF
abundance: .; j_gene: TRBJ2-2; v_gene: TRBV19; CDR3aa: CASSEGYPGELFF
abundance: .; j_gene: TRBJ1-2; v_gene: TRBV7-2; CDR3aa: CASREGGNYGYTF
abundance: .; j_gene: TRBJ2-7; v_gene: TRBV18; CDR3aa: CASSPPSVSVDEQYF
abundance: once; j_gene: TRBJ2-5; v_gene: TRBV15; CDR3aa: CATSRGGSGETQYF
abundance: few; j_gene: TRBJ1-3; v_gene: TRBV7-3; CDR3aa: CASSLNRPGTGHSGNTIYF
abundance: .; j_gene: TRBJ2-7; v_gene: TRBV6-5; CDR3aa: CASSRQGHSYEQYF
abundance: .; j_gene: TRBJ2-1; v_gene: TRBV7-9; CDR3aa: CASSFGLAGQEQFF
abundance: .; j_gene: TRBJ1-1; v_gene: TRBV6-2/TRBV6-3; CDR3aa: CASSYPTQGETNTEAFF
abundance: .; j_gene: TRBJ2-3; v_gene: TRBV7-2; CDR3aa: CASSPLGAGHTDTQYF
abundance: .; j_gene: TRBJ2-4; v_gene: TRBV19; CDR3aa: CASSMAGVGAAKNIQYF
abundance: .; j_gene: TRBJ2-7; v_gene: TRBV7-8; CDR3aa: CASSSVGSGQAPSGGYEQYF
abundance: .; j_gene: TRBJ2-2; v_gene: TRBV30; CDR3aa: CAWSGAGELFF
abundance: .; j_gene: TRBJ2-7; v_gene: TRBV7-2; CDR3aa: CASSLVRSSGKQYF
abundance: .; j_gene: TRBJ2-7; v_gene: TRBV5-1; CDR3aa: CASSFPGGYEQYF
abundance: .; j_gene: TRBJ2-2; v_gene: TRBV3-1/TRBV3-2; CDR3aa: CASSRIQGADTGELFF
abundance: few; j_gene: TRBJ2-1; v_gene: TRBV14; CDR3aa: CASSRTSGPYNEQFF
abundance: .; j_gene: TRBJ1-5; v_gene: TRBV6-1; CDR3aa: CASSAATGGQPQHF
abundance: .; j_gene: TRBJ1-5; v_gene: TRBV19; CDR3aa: CASSRDRVQPQHF
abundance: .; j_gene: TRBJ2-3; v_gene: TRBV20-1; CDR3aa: CSASSGGFNTDTQYF
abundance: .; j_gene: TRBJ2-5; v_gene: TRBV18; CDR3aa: CASSPPGQVPHVTQYF
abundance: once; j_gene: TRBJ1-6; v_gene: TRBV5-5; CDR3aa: CASSRQDNSPLHF
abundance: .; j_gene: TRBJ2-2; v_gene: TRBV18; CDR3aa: CASSRDRGLAGELFF
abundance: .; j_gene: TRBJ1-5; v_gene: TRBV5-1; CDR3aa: CASSLDWGANQPQHF
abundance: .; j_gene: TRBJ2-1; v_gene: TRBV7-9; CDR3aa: CASSSQRGNLNEQFF
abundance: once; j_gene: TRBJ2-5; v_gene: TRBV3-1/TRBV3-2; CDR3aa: CASSQAGPQETQYF
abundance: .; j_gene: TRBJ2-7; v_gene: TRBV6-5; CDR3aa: CASAGMGNEQYF
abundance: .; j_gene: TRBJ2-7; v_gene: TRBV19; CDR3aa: CASSDGAAYEQYF
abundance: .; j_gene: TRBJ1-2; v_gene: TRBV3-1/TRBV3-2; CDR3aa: CASSQDTGLYGYTF
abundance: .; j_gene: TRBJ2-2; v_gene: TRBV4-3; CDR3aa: CASSQPTSGGTGELFF
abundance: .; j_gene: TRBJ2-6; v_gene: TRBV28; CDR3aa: CASSQLSGANVLTF
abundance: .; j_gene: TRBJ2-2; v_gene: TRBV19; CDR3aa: CASGRTVTPLELFF
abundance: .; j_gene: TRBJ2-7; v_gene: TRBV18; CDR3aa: CASSPPGPAGSEQYF
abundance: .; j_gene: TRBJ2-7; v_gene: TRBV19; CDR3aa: CASSIAAGGSDTYEQYF
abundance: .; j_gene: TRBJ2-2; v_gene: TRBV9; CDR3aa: CASSVGGGELFF
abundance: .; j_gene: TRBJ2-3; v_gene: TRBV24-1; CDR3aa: CATSDFGQGTDTQYF
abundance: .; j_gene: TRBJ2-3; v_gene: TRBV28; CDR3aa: CASRDVAGLADTQYF
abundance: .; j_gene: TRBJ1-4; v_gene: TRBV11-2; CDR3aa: CASSSAPGTGGVWEKLFF
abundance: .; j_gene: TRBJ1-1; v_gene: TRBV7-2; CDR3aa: CASSLDNGAEAFF